Described below is a single T cell receptor (beta chain) sequence and its context. Antigen specificity is unknown. The method, 5' RACE with UMI labels, was used to prepare the TRB cDNA libraries. Each CDR3 protein gets one entry in TCRdb, which reprocessed the 5' RACE reads and gives no DNA. The sample is made up of some 140,000 distinct CDR3 sequences, and the top ten hold 0.45% to 0.55% of it. This entry belongs to a study of CXCR3-negative and CXCR3-positive naive CD8 T cells. Findings and caveats of the study: CXCR3-positive naive cells carried more hydrophobic TRB CDR3s than CXCR3-negative ones. Naive subsets did not differ in surface CD5, and TRB CDR3 properties served to infer TCR strength.

Sample: naive CXCR3+ CD8+ T cells from blood. As for subset: CD45RO-CCR7+CD27+CD95- naive CD8+ T cells expressing CXCR3 (TNR3+). This TCR derives from a human donor in good health. Some clones in this sample may be carry-over from other donors' samples.

The CDR3 sequence: CAIMTSGRPDTQYF. V gene TRBV12-3 or TRBV12-4 combines with J gene TRBJ2-3; the D call from TCRdb, TRBD2, cannot be confirmed without DNA. This CDR3 region has 14 residues.